The 22 T cell receptor beta chains below come from one sample, sequenced in a study of brain metastases from non-small cell lung cancer. TCRdb's table, derived via immunoSEQ multiplex PCR, lists solely in-frame clones and lacks some. The sample shows 4,600 or so clones, approximately 91% of them seen only once. Sequencing was performed on tissue from a brain metastasis. Receptor source: a donor at least 40 years old with non-small cell lung cancer.

The chain uses TRBV19 and TRBJ2-6; D assignment may be TRBD1 or TRBD2 (5 bases each). CDR1 is LNHDA and CDR2 is SQIVND in the germline V gene (reference sequence). This CDR3 contains 16 residues. The ends were cut back, 5 bases at V and 0 bases at J, with 11 bases in the middle. CDR3 sequence (DNA): TGTGCCAGTAGTTCGGGACGCCGCTCTGGGGCCAACGTCCTGACTTTC. Translation: CASSSGRRSGANVLTF.

The J gene is TRBJ1-1, the V gene TRBV18; D not resolved. This CDR3 is 16 amino acids long. Germline loops: CDR1 KGHSH, CDR2 LQKENI. Trimming took 2 bases from V and 1 from J, leaving 14 bases between them. CDR3 loop: CASSPVVGSGNTEAFF. The DNA for the CDR3 is TGTGCCAGCTCACCAGTGGTGGGCAGCGGGAACACTGAAGCTTTCTTT. The whole variable domain, filled in from reference TRBV18 and TRBJ1-1, reads NAGVMQNPRHLVRRRGQEARLRCSPMKGHSHVYWYRQLPEEGLKFMVYLQKENIIDESGMPKERFSAEFPKEGPSILRIQQVVRGDSAAYFCASSPVVGSGNTEAFFGQGTRLTVV.

The chain combines TRBV18 with TRBJ2-7; D possibly uses TRBD1 or TRBD2 (6 bases each). V dropped 3 bases and J dropped 6 bases, with 18 bases sitting between them. Looked up from germline, CDR1 is KGHSH and CDR2 is LQKENI. CDR3 length: 15 amino acids. Here the CDR3 reads CASSPVQRQEGEQYF. CDR3 in DNA: TGTGCCAGCTCACCTGTCCAGCGACAGGAGGGCGAGCAGTACTTC.

This chain joins TRBV28 and TRBJ2-5; no definite D call. This CDR3 is built from 14 residues. CDR1 is MDHEN, CDR2 SYDVKM, per germline. The V gene lost 3 bases and the J gene lost 1 base, with 9 bases spanning the gap. The CDR3 reads CASSFSQLQETQYF. For the CDR3, the DNA is TGTGCCAGCAGTTTTAGTCAGCTCCAAGAGACCCAGTACTTC.

The rearrangement joins TRBV28 to TRBJ2-7; 7 nucleotides line up with TRBD1. J was trimmed by 3 bases and V by 4 bases; bases with no gene match: 12. Germline CDR1 and CDR2: MDHEN and SYDVKM. This CDR3 comprises 16 residues. CDR3 bases: TGTGCCAGCAGTTCTACCCGACAGGGACCCAACTACGAGCAGTACTTC. Translated: CASSSTRQGPNYEQYF.

V and J are TRBV7-9 and TRBJ2-2; maybe TRBD2 (5 bases). Germline CDR1 and CDR2: SEHNR and FQNEAQ (reference sequence). The CDR3 sequence is 14 residues long. V lost 5 bases to trimming and J lost 1 base, with 8 bases between them. CDR3 region: CASSALGNTGELFF. Here the CDR3 DNA reads TGTGCCAGCAGCGCACTAGGGAACACCGGGGAGCTGTTTTTT.

This CDR3 is CSASRLAGRETQYF. CDR3 DNA: TGCAGTGCTAGTCGGCTAGCGGGTCGAGAGACCCAGTACTTC. The V and J genes are TRBV20-1 and TRBJ2-5; 8 bases match TRBD2. V lost 3 bases, J lost 4 bases, and 7 bases stayed unmatched. The CDR3 has 14 residues. Germline CDR1 is DFQATT and CDR2 is SNEGSKA (reference sequence).

This clone was detected a few times. The V and J genes are TRBV19 and TRBJ1-2; D remains ambiguous. This CDR3 is built from 10 residues. CDR1 is LNHDA and CDR2 is SQIVND in the germline V gene (reference sequence). V lost 9 bases and J 8 bases, leaving 10 bases between the germline ends. Here the CDR3 reads CASYAGGYTF. The CDR3 DNA follows: TGTGCCAGCTACGCGGGAGGCTACACCTTC.

V and J are TRBV5-1 and TRBJ2-3; either TRBD1 or TRBD2 may supply D (5 bases each). The germline V and J ends were trimmed by 7 bases and 0 bases, with 12 bases remaining between them. Germline loops: CDR1 SGHRS, CDR2 YFSETQ. CDR3 length equals 14 residues. The CDR3 is CASLPGPSTDTQYF. For the CDR3, the DNA is TGCGCCAGCCTGCCGGGACCCAGCACAGATACGCAGTATTTT.

About this clone itself: Compared with germline, one end of the junction differs, possibly owing to a read error. The rearrangement joins TRBV29-1 to TRBJ1-2; 8 bases are a match to TRBD1. The germline V gene has CDR1 SQVTM and CDR2 ANQGSEA. This CDR3 contains 14 residues. The CDR3: CSVDGQGLGYGYTF. The CDR3 region has the DNA TGTAGCGTTGACGGACAGGGTCTTGGGTATGGCTACACCTTC.

The chain employs TRBV19 and TRBJ1-1; D perhaps matches TRBD1 (5 bases). V was clipped by 8 bases and J by 0 bases, with 10 bases between them. Germline values: CDR1 LNHDA, CDR2 SQIVND (reference sequence). There are 13 residues in the CDR3. The CDR3 loop reads CASQGSLNTEAFF. CDR3 nucleotides: TGTGCCAGTCAGGGATCTTTGAACACTGAAGCTTTCTTT.

The CDR3 bases are TGTGCCAGCAGCGCAGGACAGGGGGGGCAGCCCCAGCATTTT. Amino acids: CASSAGQGGQPQHF. The genes are TRBV9 and TRBJ1-5, with 10 positions matching TRBD1. The CDR3 length is 14 residues. The germline V gene encodes CDR1 SGDLS and CDR2 YYNGEE. The V and J ends lost 3 bases and 7 bases, in that order; junction bases with no gene match: 4.

V usage is TRBV12-2 and J usage is TRBJ2-6; the D call in the table, TRBD1, was not verified against the DNA. TRBV12-2 is a recognized pseudogene. This CDR3 comprises 18 residues. Written as DNA, the CDR3 is TGTGCAAGTCGCACTCGACAGTCTTTAGAGGCTGGGGCCAACGTCCTGACTTTC. Translated: CASRTRQSLEAGANVLTF.

This clone came up a few times. The rearrangement joins TRBV9 to TRBJ2-2, with unresolved D. The CDR3 loop spans 12 amino acids. Trimming shortened V by 1 base and J by 7 bases, and 5 bases separated the two germline ends. Germline V CDR1 and CDR2: SGDLS, YYNGEE. The CDR3 reads CASSVFGGELFF. CDR3 in DNA: TGTGCCAGCAGCGTATTCGGCGGGGAGCTGTTTTTT.

The rearrangement links TRBV9 to TRBJ1-6; TRBD1 matches 8 bases. V lost 3 bases, J lost 7 bases, and 6 bases stayed unmatched. This CDR3 has 15 amino acids. Germline-derived CDR1 and CDR2 are SGDLS and YYNGEE. The CDR3 region is CASSATGAPNSPLHF. The CDR3 region has the DNA TGTGCCAGCAGCGCGACAGGGGCCCCGAATTCACCCCTCCACTTT.

The gene calls are TRBV28 and TRBJ2-5, with 8 bases that match TRBD1. The last part of the DNA fits TRBJ2-7 better; the J call may be wrong. Germline lookup yields CDR1 MDHEN and CDR2 SYDVKM. CDR3 length equals 15 residues. CDR3 coding DNA: TGTGCCAGCAGTTTAGGTGGACAGGGAGACTACGAGCAGTACTTC. It yields the protein CASSLGGQGDYEQYF.

V gene TRBV19 combines with J gene TRBJ2-2, with D possibly matching TRBD1 (5 bases). The V gene lost 6 bases and the J gene lost 4 bases, with 9 bases spanning the gap. The CDR3 totals 13 residues. CDR1 is LNHDA and CDR2 is SQIVND in the germline V gene (reference sequence). CDR3 protein: CASRIRGTGELFF. CDR3 coding DNA: TGTGCCAGTAGGATTAGGGGCACCGGGGAGCTGTTTTTT. Combining the CDR3 with reference TRBV19 and TRBJ2-2 gives the whole variable domain DGGITQSPKYLFRKEGQNVTLSCEQNLNHDAMYWYRQDPGQGLRLIYYSQIVNDFQKGDIAEGYSVSREKKESFPLTVTSAQKNPTAFYLCASRIRGTGELFFGEGSRLTVL.

The J gene is TRBJ1-2, the V gene TRBV3-1 (or the pseudogene TRBV3-2); 8 nucleotides match TRBD1. V lost 5 bases to trimming and J lost 8 bases; unmatched junction nucleotides: 4. This CDR3 region has 12 residues. Germline assignment: CDR1 LGHDT and CDR2 YNNKEL (reference sequence). CDR3 coding DNA: TGTGCCAGCAGCGGACAGGGTGGAGGCTACACCTTC. It is translated as CASSGQGGGYTF.

V is TRBV6-5 and J is TRBJ2-7, with TRBD2 matching 13 bases. With 8 bases clipped from V and 4 bases from J, the junction kept 5 bases outside the gene matches. Looked up from germline, CDR1 is MNHEY and CDR2 is SVGAGI. This CDR3 is 14 amino acids long. In nucleotides, the CDR3 is TGTGCCAGCGAACGGACTAGCGGGAGTTACGAGCAGTACTTC. The encoded protein is CASERTSGSYEQYF.

This clone was counted between two and nine times. V is TRBV10-2 and J is TRBJ2-7; tentative D call: TRBD1 (6 bases). The CDR3 is 12 residues long. The germline V gene has CDR1 WSHSY and CDR2 SAAADI. Trimming took off 3 bases at V and 4 bases at J, with 7 bases between the two ends. The CDR3 here is CASSEGGYEQYF. The DNA of the CDR3 is TGCGCCAGCAGTGAAGGGGGATACGAGCAGTACTTC.

This clone was found a few times. The V gene is TRBV27, the J gene TRBJ1-2; D is perhaps TRBD1 (5 bases). Germline V CDR1 and CDR2: MNHEY, SMNVEV (reference sequence). V was clipped by 6 bases and J by 8 bases, with 16 bases between them. CDR3 length equals 13 residues. The CDR3 sequence is CASSPTSGNGYTF. The CDR3 DNA reads TGTGCCAGCAGCCCTACCTCAGGGAACGGCTACACCTTC.

J is TRBJ2-3 and V is TRBV7-3; the match to TRBD2 covers 9 bases. CDR1 is SGHTA and CDR2 is FQGTGA in the germline V gene. V lost 2 bases and J lost 6; bases outside the gene matches: 3. This CDR3 has 14 amino acids. The CDR3 here is CASSLAGGGDTQYF. CDR3 sequence (DNA): TGTGCCAGCAGCTTAGCGGGAGGGGGCGATACGCAGTATTTT.